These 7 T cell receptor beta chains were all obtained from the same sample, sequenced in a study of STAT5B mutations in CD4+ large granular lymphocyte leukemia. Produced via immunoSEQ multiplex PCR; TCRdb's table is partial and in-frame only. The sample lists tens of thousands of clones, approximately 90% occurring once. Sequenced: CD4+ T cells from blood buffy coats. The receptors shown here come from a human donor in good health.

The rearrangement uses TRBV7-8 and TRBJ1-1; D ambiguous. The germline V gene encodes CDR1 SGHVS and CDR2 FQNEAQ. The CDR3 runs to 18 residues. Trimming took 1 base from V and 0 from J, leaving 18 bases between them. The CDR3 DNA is TGTGCCAGCAGCTTAGTCCCCACTTCCGCCACAATGAACACTGAAGCTTTCTTT. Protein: CASSLVPTSATMNTEAFF.

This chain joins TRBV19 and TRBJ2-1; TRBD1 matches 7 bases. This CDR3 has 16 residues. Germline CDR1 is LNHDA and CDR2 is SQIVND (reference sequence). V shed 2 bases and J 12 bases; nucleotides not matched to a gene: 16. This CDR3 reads CASSIYDRVRGIGQFF. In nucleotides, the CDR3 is TGTGCCAGTAGTATATACGACAGGGTCAGAGGTATTGGGCAGTTCTTC.

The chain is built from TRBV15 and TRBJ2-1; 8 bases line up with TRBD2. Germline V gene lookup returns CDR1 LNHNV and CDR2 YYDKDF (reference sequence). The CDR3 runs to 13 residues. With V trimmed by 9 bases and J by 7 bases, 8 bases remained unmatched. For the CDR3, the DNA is TGTGCCACGGGGACTAGTTATGGGAATGAGCAGTTCTTC. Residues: CATGTSYGNEQFF.

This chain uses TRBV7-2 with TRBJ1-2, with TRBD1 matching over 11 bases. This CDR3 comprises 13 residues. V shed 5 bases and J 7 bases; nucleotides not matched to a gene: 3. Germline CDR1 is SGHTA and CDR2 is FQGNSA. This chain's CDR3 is CASSPGQGAGYTF. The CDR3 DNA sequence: TGTGCCAGCAGCCCCGGACAGGGGGCTGGCTACACCTTC.

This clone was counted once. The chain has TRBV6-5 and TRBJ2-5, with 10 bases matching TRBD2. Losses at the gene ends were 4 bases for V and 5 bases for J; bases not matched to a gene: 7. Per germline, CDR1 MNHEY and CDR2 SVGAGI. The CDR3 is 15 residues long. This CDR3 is CASSSLAGGGETQYF. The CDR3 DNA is TGTGCCAGCAGTTCCTTAGCGGGAGGTGGGGAGACCCAGTACTTC.

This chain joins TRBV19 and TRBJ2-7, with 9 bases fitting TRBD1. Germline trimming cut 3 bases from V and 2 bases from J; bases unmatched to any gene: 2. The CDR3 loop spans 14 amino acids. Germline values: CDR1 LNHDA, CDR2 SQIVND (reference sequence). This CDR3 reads CASSMGQGPYEQYF. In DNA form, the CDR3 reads TGTGCCAGTAGTATGGGACAGGGCCCCTACGAGCAGTACTTC.

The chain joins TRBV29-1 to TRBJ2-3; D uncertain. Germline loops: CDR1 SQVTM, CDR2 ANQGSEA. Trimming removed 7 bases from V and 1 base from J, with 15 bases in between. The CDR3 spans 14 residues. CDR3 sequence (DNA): TGCAGCGCTCTGCCCCTGAAGCGCACAGATACGCAGTATTTT. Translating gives CSALPLKRTDTQYF.